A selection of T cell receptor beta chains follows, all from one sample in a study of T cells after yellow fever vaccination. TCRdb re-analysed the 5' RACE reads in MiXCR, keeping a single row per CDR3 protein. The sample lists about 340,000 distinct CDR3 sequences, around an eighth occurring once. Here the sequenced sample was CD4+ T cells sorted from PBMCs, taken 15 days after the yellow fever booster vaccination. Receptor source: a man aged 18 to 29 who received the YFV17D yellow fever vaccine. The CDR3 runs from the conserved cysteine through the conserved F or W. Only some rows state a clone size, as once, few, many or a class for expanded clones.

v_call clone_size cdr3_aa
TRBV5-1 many CASSLEGRKETQYF
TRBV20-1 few CSADPTNRMVPSPLHF
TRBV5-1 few CASSADFLSGANVLTF
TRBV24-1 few CATSDYQGSEQYF
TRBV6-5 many CASTPPGDNEQFF
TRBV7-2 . CASSSGINYGYTF
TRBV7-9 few CASLFVGNTDTQYF
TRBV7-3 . CASSSRLAGTDTQYF
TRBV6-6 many CASREGAGNTIYF
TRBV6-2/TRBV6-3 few CASSYFREGAYEQYF